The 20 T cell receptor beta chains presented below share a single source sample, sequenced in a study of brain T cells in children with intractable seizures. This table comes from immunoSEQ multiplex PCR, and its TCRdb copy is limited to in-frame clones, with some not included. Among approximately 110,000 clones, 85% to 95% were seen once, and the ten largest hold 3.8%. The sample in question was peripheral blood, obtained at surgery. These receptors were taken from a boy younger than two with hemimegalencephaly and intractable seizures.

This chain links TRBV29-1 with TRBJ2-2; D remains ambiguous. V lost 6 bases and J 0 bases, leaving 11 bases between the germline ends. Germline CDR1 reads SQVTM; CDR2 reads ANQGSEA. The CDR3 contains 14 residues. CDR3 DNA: TGCAGCGTCCGCGGAATTGCGAACACCGGGGAGCTGTTTTTT. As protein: CSVRGIANTGELFF.

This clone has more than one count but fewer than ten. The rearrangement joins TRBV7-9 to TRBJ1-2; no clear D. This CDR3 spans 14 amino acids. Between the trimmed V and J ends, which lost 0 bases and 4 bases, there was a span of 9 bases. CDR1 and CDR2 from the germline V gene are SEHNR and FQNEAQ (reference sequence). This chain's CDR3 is CASSLAAGSYGYTF. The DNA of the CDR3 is TGTGCCAGCAGCTTAGCCGCGGGAAGCTATGGCTACACCTTC.

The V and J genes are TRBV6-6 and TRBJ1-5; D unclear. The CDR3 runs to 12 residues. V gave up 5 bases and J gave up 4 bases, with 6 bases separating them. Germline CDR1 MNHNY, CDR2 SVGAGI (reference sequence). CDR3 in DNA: TGTGCCAGCAGTCCCACAAATCAGCCCCAGCATTTT. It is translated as CASSPTNQPQHF.

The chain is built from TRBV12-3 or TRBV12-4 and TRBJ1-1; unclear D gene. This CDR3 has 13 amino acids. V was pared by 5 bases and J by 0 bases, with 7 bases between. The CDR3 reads CASSPTLNTEAFF. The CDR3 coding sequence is TGTGCCAGCAGTCCCACATTGAACACTGAAGCTTTCTTT.

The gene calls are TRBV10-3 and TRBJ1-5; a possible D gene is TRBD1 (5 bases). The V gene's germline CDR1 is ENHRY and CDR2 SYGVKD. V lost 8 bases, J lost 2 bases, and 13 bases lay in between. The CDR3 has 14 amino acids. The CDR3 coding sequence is TGTGCCATCGGCAGGGCGGAGGGCAATCAGCCCCAGCATTTT. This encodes CAIGRAEGNQPQHF.

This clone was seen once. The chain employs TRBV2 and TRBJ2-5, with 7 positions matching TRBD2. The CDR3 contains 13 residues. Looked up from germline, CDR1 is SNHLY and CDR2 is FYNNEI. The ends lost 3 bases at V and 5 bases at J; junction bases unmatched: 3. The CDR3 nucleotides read TGTGCCAGCAGTGATCTTAGCGGGGAGACCCAGTACTTC. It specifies CASSDLSGETQYF.

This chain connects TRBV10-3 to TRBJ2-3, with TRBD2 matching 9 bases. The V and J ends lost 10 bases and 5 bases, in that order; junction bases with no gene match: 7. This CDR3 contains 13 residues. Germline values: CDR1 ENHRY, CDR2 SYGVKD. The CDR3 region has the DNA TGTGCCACCGTAGCGGGAGAGGGAGATACGCAGTATTTT. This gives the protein CATVAGEGDTQYF.

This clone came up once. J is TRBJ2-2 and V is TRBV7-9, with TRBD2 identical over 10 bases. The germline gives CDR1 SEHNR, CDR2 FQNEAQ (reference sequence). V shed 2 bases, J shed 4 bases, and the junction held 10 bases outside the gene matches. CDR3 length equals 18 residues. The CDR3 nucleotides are TGTGCCAGCAGCTTATTACCAGCGGGAGGGCTAACCACCGGGGAGCTGTTTTTT. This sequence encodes CASSLLPAGGLTTGELFF.

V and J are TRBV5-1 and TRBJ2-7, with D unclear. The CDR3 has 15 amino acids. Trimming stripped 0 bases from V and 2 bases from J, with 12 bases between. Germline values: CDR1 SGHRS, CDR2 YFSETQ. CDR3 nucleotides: TGCGCCAGCAGCTTGGAGCCCACACCAGCCTACGAGCAGTACTTC. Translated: CASSLEPTPAYEQYF.

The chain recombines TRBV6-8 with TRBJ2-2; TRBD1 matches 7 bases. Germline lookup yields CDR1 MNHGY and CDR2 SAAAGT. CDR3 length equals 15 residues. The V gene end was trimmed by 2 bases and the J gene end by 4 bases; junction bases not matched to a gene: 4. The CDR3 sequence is CASSYPNRGTGELFF. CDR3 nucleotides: TGTGCCAGCAGTTACCCGAACAGGGGCACCGGGGAGCTGTTTTTT.

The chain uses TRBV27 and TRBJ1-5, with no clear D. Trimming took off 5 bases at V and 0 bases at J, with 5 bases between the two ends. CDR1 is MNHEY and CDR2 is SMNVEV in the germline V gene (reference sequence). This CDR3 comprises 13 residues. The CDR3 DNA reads TGTGCCAGCAGTACTCTTAGCAATCAGCCCCAGCATTTT. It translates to CASSTLSNQPQHF.

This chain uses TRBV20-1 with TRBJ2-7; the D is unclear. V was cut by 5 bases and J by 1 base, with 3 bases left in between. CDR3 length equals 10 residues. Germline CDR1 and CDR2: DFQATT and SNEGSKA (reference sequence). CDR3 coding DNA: TGCAGTGCTGGGTCCTACGAGCAGTACTTC. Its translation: CSAGSYEQYF.

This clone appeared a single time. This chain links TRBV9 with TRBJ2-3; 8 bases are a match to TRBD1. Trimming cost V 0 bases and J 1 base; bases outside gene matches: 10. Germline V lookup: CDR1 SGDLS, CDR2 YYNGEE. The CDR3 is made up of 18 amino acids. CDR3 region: CASSVAPNTGGGTDTQYF. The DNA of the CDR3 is TGTGCCAGCAGCGTAGCCCCGAATACAGGGGGAGGCACAGATACGCAGTATTTT. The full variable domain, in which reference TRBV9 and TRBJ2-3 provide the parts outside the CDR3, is DSGVTQTPKHLITATGQRVTLRCSPRSGDLSVYWYQQSLDQGLQFLIQYYNGEERAKGNILERFSAQQFPDLHSELNLSSLELGDSALYFCASSVAPNTGGGTDTQYFGPGTRLTVL.

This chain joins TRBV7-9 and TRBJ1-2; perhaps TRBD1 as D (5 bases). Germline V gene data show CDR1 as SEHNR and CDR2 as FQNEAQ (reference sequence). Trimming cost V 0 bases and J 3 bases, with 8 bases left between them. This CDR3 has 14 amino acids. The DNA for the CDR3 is TGTGCCAGCAGCTTAGCAGGGGCCGACTATGGCTACACCTTC. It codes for CASSLAGADYGYTF.

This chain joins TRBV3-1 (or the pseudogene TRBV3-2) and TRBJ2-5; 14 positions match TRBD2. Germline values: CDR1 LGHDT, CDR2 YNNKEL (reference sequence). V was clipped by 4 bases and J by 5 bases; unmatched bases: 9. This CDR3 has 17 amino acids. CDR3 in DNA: TGTGCCAGCAGCCCCCTCGGGGGACTAGCGGGAGTGGAGACCCAGTACTTC. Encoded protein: CASSPLGGLAGVETQYF.

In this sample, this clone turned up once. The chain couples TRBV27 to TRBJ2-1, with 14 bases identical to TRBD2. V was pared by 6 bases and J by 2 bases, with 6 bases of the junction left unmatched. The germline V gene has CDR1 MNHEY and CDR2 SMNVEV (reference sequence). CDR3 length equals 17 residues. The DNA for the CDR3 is TGTGCCAGCAGCTCGACTAGCGGGAGGGCCACCTACAATGAGCAGTTCTTC. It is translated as CASSSTSGRATYNEQFF.

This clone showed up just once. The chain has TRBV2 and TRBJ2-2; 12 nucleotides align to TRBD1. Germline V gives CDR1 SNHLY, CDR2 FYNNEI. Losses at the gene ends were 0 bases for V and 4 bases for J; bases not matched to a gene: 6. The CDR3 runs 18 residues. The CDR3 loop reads CASSEAPGQGAGTGELFF. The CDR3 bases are TGTGCCAGCAGTGAAGCCCCGGGACAGGGGGCGGGCACCGGGGAGCTGTTTTTT.

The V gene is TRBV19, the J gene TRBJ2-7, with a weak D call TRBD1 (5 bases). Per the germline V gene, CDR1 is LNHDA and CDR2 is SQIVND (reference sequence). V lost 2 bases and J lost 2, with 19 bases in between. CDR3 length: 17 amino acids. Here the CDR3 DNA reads TGTGCCAGTAGTATAATAATCCCATCGGCAGGGCCCTACGAGCAGTACTTC. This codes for CASSIIIPSAGPYEQYF.

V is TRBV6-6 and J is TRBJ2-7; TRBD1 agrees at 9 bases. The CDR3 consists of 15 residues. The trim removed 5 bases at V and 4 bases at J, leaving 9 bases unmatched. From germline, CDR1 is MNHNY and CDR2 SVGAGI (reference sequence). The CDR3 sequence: CASSIQGAGSYEQYF. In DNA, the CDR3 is TGTGCCAGCAGTATACAGGGGGCAGGAAGTTACGAGCAGTACTTC.

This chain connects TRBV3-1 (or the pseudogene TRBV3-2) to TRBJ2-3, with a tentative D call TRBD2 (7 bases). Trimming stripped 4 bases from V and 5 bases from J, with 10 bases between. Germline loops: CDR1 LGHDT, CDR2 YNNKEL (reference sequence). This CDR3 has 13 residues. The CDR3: CASSLRGGDTQYF. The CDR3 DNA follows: TGTGCCAGCAGCCTAAGGGGGGGAGATACGCAGTATTTT.